Each of the 14 T cell receptor beta chains below was sequenced from the same sample in a study of T cells in Graves' hyperthyroidism and ophthalmopathy. From RNA transcripts, TCR beta CDR3 regions were amplified. HTBI primers were employed in a first-round RT-PCR of the TCR CDR3. In TCRdb, the multiplex PCR reads were re-called with MiXCR into one record per CDR3 protein. The data show hundreds of thousands of distinct CDR3 sequences, with roughly 17% seen just once and around 3.9% held by the top ten. The sequenced material came from blood. These TCRs come from a woman aged 25-40 years with Graves' hyperthyroidism.

This clonotype was counted between two and nine times. A read error may be the cause here, since a much bigger clone is one base away. The chain recombines TRBV7-8 with TRBJ1-1; no definite D call. The CDR3 runs 11 residues. V gave up 5 bases and J gave up 3 bases, with 4 bases separating them. CDR1 SGHVS and CDR2 FQNEAQ come from the germline V gene. CDR3 region: CASSEYTEAFF. The CDR3 DNA sequence: TGTGCCAGCAGCGAGTACACTGAAGCTTTCTTT. Complete variable domain (other parts from reference TRBV7-8 and TRBJ1-1): GAGVSQSPRYKVAKRGQDVALRCDPISGHVSLFWYQQALGQGPEFLTYFQNEAQLDKSGLPSDRFFAERPEGSVSTLKIQRTQQEDSAVYLCASSEYTEAFFGQGTRLTVV.

This clonotype was seen a handful of times. The chain uses TRBV29-1 and TRBJ2-2; 7 bases are shared with TRBD2. The length of the CDR3 is 15 residues. V was pared by 1 base and J by 2 bases, with 4 bases of the junction left unmatched. Germline values: CDR1 SQVTM, CDR2 ANQGSEA. For the CDR3, the DNA is TGCAGCGTTGAAGGGGGGGGGGGAAACACCGGGGAGCTGTTTTTT. This sequence encodes CSVEGGGGNTGELFF.

This chain connects TRBV12-3 or TRBV12-4 to TRBJ2-4; D may be TRBD2 (6 bases). This CDR3 has 15 amino acids. Trimming took 5 bases from V and 4 from J, leaving 15 bases between them. CDR3 in DNA: TGTGCCAGCAGTCAAACCGCCGGGACTAAAAACATTCAGTACTTC. It codes for CASSQTAGTKNIQYF.

This clonotype was found many times. This chain uses TRBV30 with TRBJ1-1; no reliable D call. Germline V lookup: CDR1 GTSNPN, CDR2 SVGIG (reference sequence). The CDR3 has 14 residues. V was clipped by 1 base and J by 0 bases, with 9 bases between them. CDR3 nucleotides: TGTGCCTGGAGTGACATTCCCATGAACACTGAAGCTTTCTTT. Translation: CAWSDIPMNTEAFF.

The sample holds many counts of this clonotype. The V gene is TRBV28, the J gene TRBJ2-5; D is perhaps TRBD1 (6 bases). Looked up from germline, CDR1 is MDHEN and CDR2 is SYDVKM. The CDR3 covers 14 residues. V was cut by 3 bases and J by 13 bases, with 21 bases left in between. The CDR3 reads CASSFNVDRGNWYF. CDR3 DNA sequence: TGTGCCAGCAGTTTTAATGTGGACAGAGGAAATTGGTACTTC. The full variable domain, rest sourced from reference TRBV28 and TRBJ2-5, is DVKVTQSSRYLVKRTGEKVFLECVQDMDHENMFWYRQDPGLGLRLIYFSYDVKMKEKGDIPEGYSVSREKKERFSLILESASTNQTSMYLCASSFNVDRGNWYFGPGTRLLVL.

The chain combines TRBV6-1 with TRBJ2-5; D is unclear. Trimming took 6 bases from V and 1 from J, leaving 9 bases between them. Germline V gene lookup returns CDR1 MNHNS and CDR2 SASEGT. This CDR3 contains 13 residues. The CDR3 spells CASRQMIQETQYF. The CDR3, as DNA: TGTGCCAGCAGACAAATGATCCAAGAGACCCAGTACTTC.

V and J are TRBV10-3 and TRBJ2-5, with D possibly being TRBD1 (5 bases). V lost 6 bases and J 4 bases, leaving 12 bases between the germline ends. The CDR3 consists of 13 residues. Germline-derived CDR1 and CDR2 are ENHRY and SYGVKD. Here the CDR3 reads CAISPRELETQYF. Here the CDR3 DNA reads TGTGCCATCAGCCCCAGGGAACTAGAGACCCAGTACTTC.

The J gene is TRBJ1-2, the V gene TRBV20-1, with TRBD1 as a possible D gene (5 bases). V was clipped by 0 bases and J by 2 bases, with 16 bases between them. CDR1 is DFQATT and CDR2 is SNEGSKA in the germline V gene (reference sequence). The CDR3 contains 16 residues. CDR3 bases: TGCAGTGCTAGAGATTCTACGGGACGCGGGAACTATGGCTACACCTTC. Residues: CSARDSTGRGNYGYTF.

The V gene is TRBV3-2, the J gene TRBJ1-3. TRBV3-2 is marked as a pseudogene. This CDR3 spans 16 amino acids. CDR3 bases: TGTGCCAGCAGCCAAGAAACGGAGCTCTCTGGAAACACCATATATTTT. This encodes CASSQETELSGNTIYF.

This clonotype occurred a few times. The chain joins TRBV18 to TRBJ1-6; D is uncertain. Germline V lookup: CDR1 KGHSH, CDR2 LQKENI. V was cut by 4 bases and J by 2 bases, with 3 bases left in between. CDR3 length: 13 residues. CDR3 residues: CASSLTYNSPLHF. In DNA form, the CDR3 reads TGTGCCAGCTCACTAACCTATAATTCACCCCTCCACTTT.

This clonotype was seen ten or more times. The chain joins TRBV9 to TRBJ1-1; TRBD1 aligns across 8 bases. This CDR3 comprises 13 residues. Germline V gives CDR1 SGDLS, CDR2 YYNGEE. V lost 3 bases to trimming and J lost 5 bases; unmatched junction nucleotides: 3. This CDR3 is CASSETGVTEAFF. CDR3 nucleotide sequence: TGTGCCAGCAGCGAGACAGGGGTGACTGAAGCTTTCTTT.

With regard to this clonotype: This may stem from a read error, because a much larger clone lies one nucleotide away. The rearrangement links TRBV9 to TRBJ1-2; D is perhaps TRBD1 (6 bases). CDR3 size: 14 residues. Germline CDR1 is SGDLS and CDR2 is YYNGEE. The CDR3 spells CASSGGGGFYGYAF. The CDR3 region has the DNA TGTGCCAGCAGCGGAGGGGGAGGTTTCTATGGCTACGCCTTC.

Comment on this clonotype: This may arise from a read error, as a much more abundant clone is one base away. The chain links TRBV28 to TRBJ1-4; 8 bases align to TRBD1. The CDR3 runs to 15 residues. Germline V lookup: CDR1 MDHEN, CDR2 SYDVKM. The CDR3 nucleotides are TGTGCCAGCAGTTTGCCAGGGGGCAGGAATGAAGAACTGTTTTTT. This encodes CASSLPGGRNEELFF.

Many counts were recorded for this clonotype. This rearrangement joins TRBV11-3 to TRBJ2-1; D unresolved. V was clipped by 1 base and J by 5 bases, with 6 bases between them. Germline-derived CDR1 and CDR2 are SGHNT and YENEEA. The length of the CDR3 is 13 residues. CDR3 in DNA: TGTGCCAGCAGCTTAGCTACTAACAATGAGCAGTTCTTC. Translation gives CASSLATNNEQFF. The variable domain in full, with the rest retrieved from reference TRBV11-3 and TRBJ2-1, is EAGVVQSPRYKIIEKKQPVAFWCNPISGHNTLYWYLQNLGQGPELLIRYENEEAVDDSQLPKDRFSAERLKGVDSTLKIQPAELGDSAVYLCASSLATNNEQFFGPGTRLTVL.